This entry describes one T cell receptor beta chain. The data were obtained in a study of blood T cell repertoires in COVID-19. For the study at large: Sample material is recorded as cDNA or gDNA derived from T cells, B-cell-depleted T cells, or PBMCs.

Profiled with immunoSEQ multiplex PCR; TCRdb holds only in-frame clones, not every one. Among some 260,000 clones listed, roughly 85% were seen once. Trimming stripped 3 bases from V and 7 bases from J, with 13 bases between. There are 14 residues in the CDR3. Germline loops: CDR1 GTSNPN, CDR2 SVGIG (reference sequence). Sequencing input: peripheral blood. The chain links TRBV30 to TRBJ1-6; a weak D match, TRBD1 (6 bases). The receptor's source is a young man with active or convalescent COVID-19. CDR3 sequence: CAWSGDRTNSPLHF. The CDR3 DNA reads TGTGCCTGGAGCGGCGACAGGACAAATTCACCCCTCCACTTT.